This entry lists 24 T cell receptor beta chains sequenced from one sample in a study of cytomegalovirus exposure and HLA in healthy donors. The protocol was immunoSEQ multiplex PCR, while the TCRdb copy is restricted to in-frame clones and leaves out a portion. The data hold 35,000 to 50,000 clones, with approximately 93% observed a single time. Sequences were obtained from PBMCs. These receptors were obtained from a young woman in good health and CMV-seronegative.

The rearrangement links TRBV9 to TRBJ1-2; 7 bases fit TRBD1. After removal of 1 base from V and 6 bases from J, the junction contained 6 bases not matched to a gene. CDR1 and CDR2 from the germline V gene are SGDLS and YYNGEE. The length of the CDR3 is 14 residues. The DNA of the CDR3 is TGTGCCAGCAGCGTACAGACAGGGAGGAATGGCTACACCTTC. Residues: CASSVQTGRNGYTF.

CDR3 residues: CASSVGGLGNQPQHF. The CDR3 DNA reads TGTGCCAGCAGCGTAGGAGGTTTGGGCAATCAGCCCCAGCATTTT. This chain uses TRBV9 with TRBJ1-5; unclear D gene. V lost 0 bases and J 2 bases, leaving 9 bases between the germline ends. Per the germline V gene, CDR1 is SGDLS and CDR2 is YYNGEE. The CDR3 length is 15 residues.

DNA for the CDR3: TGTGCCAGCAGTGGGGGGACTAACGTGCAGTTCTTC. Translation: CASSGGTNVQFF. This sequence joins TRBV2 and TRBJ2-1; 7 bases line up with TRBD2. V shed 4 bases, J shed 12 bases, and the junction held 6 bases outside the gene matches. The germline V gene encodes CDR1 SNHLY and CDR2 FYNNEI. This CDR3 has 12 residues.

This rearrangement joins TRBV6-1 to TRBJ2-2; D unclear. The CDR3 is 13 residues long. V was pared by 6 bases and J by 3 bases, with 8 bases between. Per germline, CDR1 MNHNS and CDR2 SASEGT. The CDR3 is CASSGYDTGELFF. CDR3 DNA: TGTGCCAGCAGCGGGTATGACACCGGGGAGCTGTTTTTT.

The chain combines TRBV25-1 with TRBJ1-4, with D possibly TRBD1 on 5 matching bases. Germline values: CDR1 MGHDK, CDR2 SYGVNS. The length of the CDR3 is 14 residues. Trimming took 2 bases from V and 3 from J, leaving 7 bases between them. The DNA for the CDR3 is TGTGCCAGCAGTGAAGGGGCTCCTAATGAAAAACTGTTTTTT. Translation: CASSEGAPNEKLFF.

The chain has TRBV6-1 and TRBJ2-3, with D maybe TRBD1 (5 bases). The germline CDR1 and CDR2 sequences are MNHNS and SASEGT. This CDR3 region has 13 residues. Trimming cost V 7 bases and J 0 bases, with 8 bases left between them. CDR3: CASKGPSTDTQYF. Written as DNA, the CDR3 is TGTGCCAGCAAGGGGCCGAGCACAGATACGCAGTATTTT.

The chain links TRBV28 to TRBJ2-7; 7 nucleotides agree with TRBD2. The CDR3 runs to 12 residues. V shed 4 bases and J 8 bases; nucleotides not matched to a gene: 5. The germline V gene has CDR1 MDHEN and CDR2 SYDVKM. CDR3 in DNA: TGTGCCAGCAGTTCTGGGACTATCCAGCAGTACTTC. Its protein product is CASSSGTIQQYF.

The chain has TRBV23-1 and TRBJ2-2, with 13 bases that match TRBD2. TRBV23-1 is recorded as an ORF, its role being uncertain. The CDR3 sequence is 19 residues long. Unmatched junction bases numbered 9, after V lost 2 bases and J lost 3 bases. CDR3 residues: CASSQEYGLAGAYTGELFF. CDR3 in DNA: TGCGCCAGCAGTCAAGAATACGGACTAGCGGGGGCTTACACCGGGGAGCTGTTTTTT.

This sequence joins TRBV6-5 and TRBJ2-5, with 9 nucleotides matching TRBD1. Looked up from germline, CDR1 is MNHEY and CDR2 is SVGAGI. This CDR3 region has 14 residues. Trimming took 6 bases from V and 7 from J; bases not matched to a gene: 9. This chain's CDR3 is CASRLQGAEGTQYF. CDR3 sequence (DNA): TGTGCCAGCAGGTTACAGGGGGCGGAGGGGACCCAGTACTTC.

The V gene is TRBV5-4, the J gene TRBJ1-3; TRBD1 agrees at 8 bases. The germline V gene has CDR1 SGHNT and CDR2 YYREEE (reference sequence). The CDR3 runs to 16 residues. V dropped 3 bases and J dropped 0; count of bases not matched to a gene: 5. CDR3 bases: TGTGCCAGCAGCTGGGGGACAGGCCTCTCTGGAAACACCATATATTTT. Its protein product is CASSWGTGLSGNTIYF.

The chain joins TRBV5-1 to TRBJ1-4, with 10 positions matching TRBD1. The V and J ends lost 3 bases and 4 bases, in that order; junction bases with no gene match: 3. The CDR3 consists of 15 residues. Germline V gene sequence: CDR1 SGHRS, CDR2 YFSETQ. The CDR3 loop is CASSSGTGVNEKLFF. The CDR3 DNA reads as TGCGCCAGCAGCTCCGGGACAGGGGTTAATGAAAAACTGTTTTTT.

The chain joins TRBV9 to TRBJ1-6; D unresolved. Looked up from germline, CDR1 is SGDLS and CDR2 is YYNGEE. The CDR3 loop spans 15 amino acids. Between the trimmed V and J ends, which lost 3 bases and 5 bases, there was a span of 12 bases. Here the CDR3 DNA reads TGTGCCAGCAGCGCTGACATGTCCAATAATTCACCCCTCCACTTT. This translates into CASSADMSNNSPLHF.

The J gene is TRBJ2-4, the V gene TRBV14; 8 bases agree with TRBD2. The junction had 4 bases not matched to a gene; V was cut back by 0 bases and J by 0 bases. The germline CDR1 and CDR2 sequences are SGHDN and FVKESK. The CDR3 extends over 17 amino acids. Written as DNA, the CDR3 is TGTGCCAGCAGCCAAGATCGGGGGGGACTAGCCAAAAACATTCAGTACTTC. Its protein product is CASSQDRGGLAKNIQYF.

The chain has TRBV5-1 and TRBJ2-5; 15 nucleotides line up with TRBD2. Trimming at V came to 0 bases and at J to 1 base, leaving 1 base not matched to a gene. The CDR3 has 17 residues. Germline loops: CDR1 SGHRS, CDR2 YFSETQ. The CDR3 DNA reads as TGCGCCAGCAGCTTGGGGGGACTAGCGGGGGGCCAAGAGACCCAGTACTTC. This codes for CASSLGGLAGGQETQYF. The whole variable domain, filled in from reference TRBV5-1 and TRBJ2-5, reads KAGVTQTPRYLIKTRGQQVTLSCSPISGHRSVSWYQQTPGQGLQFLFEYFSETQRNKGNFPGRFSGRQFSNSRSEMNVSTLELGDSALYLCASSLGGLAGGQETQYFGPGTRLLVL.

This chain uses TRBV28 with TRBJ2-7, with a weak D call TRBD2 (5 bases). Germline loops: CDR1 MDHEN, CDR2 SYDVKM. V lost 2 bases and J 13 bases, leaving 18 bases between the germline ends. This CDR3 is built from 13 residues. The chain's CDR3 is CASSLKVPGVGYF. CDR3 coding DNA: TGTGCCAGCAGTTTAAAAGTCCCCGGGGTTGGCTACTTC.

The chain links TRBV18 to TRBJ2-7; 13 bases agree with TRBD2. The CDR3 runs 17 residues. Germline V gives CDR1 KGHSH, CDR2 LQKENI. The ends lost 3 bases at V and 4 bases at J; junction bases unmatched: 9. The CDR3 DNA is TGTGCCAGCTCACCGAGGACTAGCGGGAGCCTTGTGTACGAGCAGTACTTC. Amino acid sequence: CASSPRTSGSLVYEQYF.

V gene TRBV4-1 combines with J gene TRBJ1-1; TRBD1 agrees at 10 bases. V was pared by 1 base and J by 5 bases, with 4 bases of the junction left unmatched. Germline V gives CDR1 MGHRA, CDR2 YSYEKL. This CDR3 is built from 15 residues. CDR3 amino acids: CASSQADRGWTEAFF. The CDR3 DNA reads TGCGCCAGCAGCCAAGCGGACAGGGGGTGGACTGAAGCTTTCTTT.

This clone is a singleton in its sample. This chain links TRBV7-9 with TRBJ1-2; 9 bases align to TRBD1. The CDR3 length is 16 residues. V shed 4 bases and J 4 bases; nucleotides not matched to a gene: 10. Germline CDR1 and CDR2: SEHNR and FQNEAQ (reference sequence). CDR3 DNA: TGTGCCAGCAGCTCCTCAAGGGGACAGGGAGGCTATGGCTACACCTTC. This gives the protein CASSSSRGQGGYGYTF.

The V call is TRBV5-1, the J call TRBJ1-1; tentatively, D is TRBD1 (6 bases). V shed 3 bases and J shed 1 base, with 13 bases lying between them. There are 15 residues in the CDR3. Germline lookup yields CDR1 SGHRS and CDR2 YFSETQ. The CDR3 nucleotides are TGCGCCAGCAGCTCTCAGGGACACGAGAACACTGAAGCTTTCTTT. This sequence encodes CASSSQGHENTEAFF.

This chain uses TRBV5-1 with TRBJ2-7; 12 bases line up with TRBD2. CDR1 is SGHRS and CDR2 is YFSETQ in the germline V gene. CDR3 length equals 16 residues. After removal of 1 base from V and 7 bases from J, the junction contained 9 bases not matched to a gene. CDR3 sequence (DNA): TGCGCCAGCAGCTTGAGGTCGACTAGCGGGAGTGAGGAGCAGTACTTC. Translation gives CASSLRSTSGSEEQYF.

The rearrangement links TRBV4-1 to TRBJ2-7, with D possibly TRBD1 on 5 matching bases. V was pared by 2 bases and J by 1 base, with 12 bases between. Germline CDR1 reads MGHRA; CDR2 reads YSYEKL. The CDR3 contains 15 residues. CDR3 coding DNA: TGCGCCAGCAGCCAAACCGACAGTATTTCCTACGAGCAGTACTTC. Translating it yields CASSQTDSISYEQYF.

DNA for the CDR3: TGTGCCTGGAGTGTCACAGCGGGGAACAATGAGCAGTTCTTC. Protein: CAWSVTAGNNEQFF. The chain employs TRBV30 and TRBJ2-1, with TRBD2 matching 7 bases. The germline V gene has CDR1 GTSNPN and CDR2 SVGIG (reference sequence). The CDR3 length is 14 residues. V was clipped by 0 bases and J by 5 bases; unmatched bases: 4. The full variable domain, its missing parts supplied by reference TRBV30 and TRBJ2-1, is SQTIHQWPATLVQPVGSPLSLECTVEGTSNPNLYWYRQAAGRGLQLLFYSVGIGQISSEVPQNLSASRPQDRQFILSSKKLLLSDSGFYLCAWSVTAGNNEQFFGPGTRLTVL.

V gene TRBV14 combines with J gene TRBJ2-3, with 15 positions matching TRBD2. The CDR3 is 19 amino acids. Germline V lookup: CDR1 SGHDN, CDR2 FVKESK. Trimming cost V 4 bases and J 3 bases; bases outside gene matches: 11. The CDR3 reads CASSRYPSGLAGGTDTQYF. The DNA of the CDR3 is TGTGCCAGCAGCCGCTACCCCTCAGGACTAGCGGGGGGGACAGATACGCAGTATTTT. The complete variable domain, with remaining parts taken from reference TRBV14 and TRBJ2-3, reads EAGVTQFPSHSVIEKGQTVTLRCDPISGHDNLYWYRRVMGKEIKFLLHFVKESKQDESGMPNNRFLAERTGGTYSTLKVQPAELEDSGVYFCASSRYPSGLAGGTDTQYFGPGTRLTVL.

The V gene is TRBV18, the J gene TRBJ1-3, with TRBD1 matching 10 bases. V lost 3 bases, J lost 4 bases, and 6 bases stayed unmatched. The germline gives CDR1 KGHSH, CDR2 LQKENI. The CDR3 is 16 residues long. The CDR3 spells CASSPSGQGIGNTIYF. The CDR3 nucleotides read TGTGCCAGCTCACCTTCGGGACAGGGGATCGGAAACACCATATATTTT.